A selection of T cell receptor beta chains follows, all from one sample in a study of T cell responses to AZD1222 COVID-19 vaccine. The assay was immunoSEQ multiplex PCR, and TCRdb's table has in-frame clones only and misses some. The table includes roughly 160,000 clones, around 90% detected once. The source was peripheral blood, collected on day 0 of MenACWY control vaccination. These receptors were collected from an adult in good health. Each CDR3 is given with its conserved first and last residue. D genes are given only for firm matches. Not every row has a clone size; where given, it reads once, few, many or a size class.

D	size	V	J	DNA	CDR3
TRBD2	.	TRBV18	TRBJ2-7	TGTGCCAGCTCACCATCGGGGGGGTTAGGCGTCGAGCAGTACTTC	CASSPSGGLGVEQYF
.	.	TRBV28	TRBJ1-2	TGTGCCAGCACCCGTCCAGACGATGGCTACACCTTC	CASTRPDDGYTF
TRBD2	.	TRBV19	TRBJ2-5	TGTGCCAGTAGTACACCGGGACTAGCGGAAGAGACCCAGTACTTC	CASSTPGLAEETQYF
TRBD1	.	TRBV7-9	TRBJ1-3	TGTGCCAGCAGCTTGACAGGGGAAGGATACACCATATATTTT	CASSLTGEGYTIYF
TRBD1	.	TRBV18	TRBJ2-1	TGTGCCAGCTCACCCCGGGACAGGACCGACAATGAGCAGTTCTTC	CASSPRDRTDNEQFF
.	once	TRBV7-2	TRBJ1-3	TGTGCCAGCAGCTTAGCTTCGCGAGCTGGGAGAGCTGGAAACACCATATATTTT	CASSLASRAGRAGNTIYF
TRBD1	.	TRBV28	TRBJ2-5	TGTGCCAGCAGTCGGTTCAGGGGGTCCGACCAAGAGACCCAGTACTTC	CASSRFRGSDQETQYF
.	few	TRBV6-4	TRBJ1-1	TGTGCCAGCAAGTCATCCTGGGGCACTGAAGCTTTCTTT	CASKSSWGTEAFF
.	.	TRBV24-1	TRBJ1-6	TGTGTGCCCGAATCACCCCTCCACTTT	CVPESPLHF
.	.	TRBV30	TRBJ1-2	TGTGCCTGGAGTGTACTACGGCATGGCTACACCTTC	CAWSVLRHGYTF
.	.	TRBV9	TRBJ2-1	TGTGCCAGCAGCGTAGGGCTATCAAATGAGCAGTTCTTC	CASSVGLSNEQFF
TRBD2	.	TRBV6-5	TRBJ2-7	TGTGCCAGCAAGGGACTAGCGCTGGACGAGCAGTACTTC	CASKGLALDEQYF
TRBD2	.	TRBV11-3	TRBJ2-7	TGTGCCAGCAGCGCCCCGGGGGGCGAGCAGTACTTC	CASSAPGGEQYF
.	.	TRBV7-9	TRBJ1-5	TGTGCCAGCACTGCGGGGGGGAACCAGCCCCAGCATTTT	CASTAGGNQPQHF
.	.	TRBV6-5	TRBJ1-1	TGTGCCAGCAGTTACTCGACAGCTATGAACACTGAAGCTTTCTTT	CASSYSTAMNTEAFF
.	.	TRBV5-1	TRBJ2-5	TGCGCCAGCAGCCCCTCCCAGCGGGAAGAGACCCAGTACTTC	CASSPSQREETQYF
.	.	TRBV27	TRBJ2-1	TGTGCCAGCACCCACAAAAATGAGCAGTTCTTC	CASTHKNEQFF
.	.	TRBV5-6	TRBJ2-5	TGTGCCAGCAGTCCCGATGGAGGGGTGAAGACCCAGTACTTC	CASSPDGGVKTQYF
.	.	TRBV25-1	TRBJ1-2	TGTGCCAGCAGAGGTACCGACTATGGCTACACCTTC	CASRGTDYGYTF
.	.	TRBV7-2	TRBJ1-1	TGTGCCAGCAGCTTAGGAGGGTCCACTGAAGCTTTCTTT	CASSLGGSTEAFF
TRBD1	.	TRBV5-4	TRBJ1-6	TGTGCCAGCAGCTACGTCGGGACAGGATATAATTCACCCCTCCACTTT	CASSYVGTGYNSPLHF
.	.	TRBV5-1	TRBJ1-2	TGCGCCAGCAGCCAGGACGGGGGGTTGTATAGCTATGGCTACACCTTC	CASSQDGGLYSYGYTF
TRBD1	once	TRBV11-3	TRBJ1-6	TGTGCCAGCAGCTTCCAAGCACCGGGACAGGGACTCTATAATTCACCCCTCCACTTT	CASSFQAPGQGLYNSPLHF
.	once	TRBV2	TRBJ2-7	TGTGCCAGCGGACGCGAGCGGAGCGCTGGCGAGCAGTACTTC	CASGRERSAGEQYF
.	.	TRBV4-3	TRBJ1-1	TGCGCCAGCAGCCTAACTATGGCCTCCGCTGCTGAAGCTTTCTTT	CASSLTMASAAEAFF
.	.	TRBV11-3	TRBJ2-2	TGTGCCAGCAGCCCACACTCAGATTCCGGCACCGGGGAGCTGTTTTTT	CASSPHSDSGTGELFF
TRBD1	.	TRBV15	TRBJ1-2	TGTGCCACCAGCAGGAGACAGGGCTGGGTAGGGTATGGCTACACCTTC	CATSRRQGWVGYGYTF
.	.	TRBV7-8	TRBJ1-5	TGTGCCAGCAGCTTAGGTTGGGGCAATCAGCCCCAGCATTTT	CASSLGWGNQPQHF
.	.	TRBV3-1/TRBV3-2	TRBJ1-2	TGTGCCAGCAGCCAAGGGGTCGGGGAGGGGAACTATGGCTACACCTTC	CASSQGVGEGNYGYTF
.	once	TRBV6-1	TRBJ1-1	TGTGCCAGCAGTGAATCGAGGGCGCTGGTAGCTTTCTTT	CASSESRALVAFF
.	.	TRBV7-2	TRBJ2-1	TGTGCCAGCAGCTTAGCGCTGGGCTCCCCCTACAATGAGCAGTTCTTC	CASSLALGSPYNEQFF
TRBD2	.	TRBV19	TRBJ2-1	TGTGCCAGTAGTACCCCGACTAGCGGGGCGGGGGATGAGCAGTTCTTC	CASSTPTSGAGDEQFF